The rows below give T cell receptor beta chains drawn from one sample of a study of vaccination and CD4 T cells after COVID-19. Antigens for these TCRs are unknown. TCRdb reprocessed the PCR reads via MiXCR and lists one record per CDR3 protein. The data show some 16,000 distinct CDR3 sequences, under 40% seen once. The material sequenced was cultured CD4+ T cells from blood. The receptors derive from a human donor with COVID-19. CDR3s include the opening cysteine and the closing phenylalanine or tryptophan. D genes are given only for firm matches. Part of the rows lack a size; the others show once, few, many or a class for expanded clones.

j_call	clone_size	d_call	v_call	cdr3_nt	cdr3_aa
TRBJ1-1	few	-	TRBV7-9	TGTGCCAGCAGCTTAGTAGGGTGGGGCACTGAAGCTTTCTTT	CASSLVGWGTEAFF
TRBJ2-2	few	TRBD1	TRBV14	TGTGCCAGCAGCCAAGCTACAGGGGGCACCGGGGAGCTGTTTTTT	CASSQATGGTGELFF
TRBJ2-2	few	TRBD2	TRBV5-4	TGTGCCAGCAGCCCCGCGGGGGGACGGAACACCGGGGAGCTGTTTTTT	CASSPAGGRNTGELFF
TRBJ2-4	few	-	TRBV5-8	TGTGCCAGCAGCTTGAGGTCCCAGGGATGGAGCATTCAGTACTTC	CASSLRSQGWSIQYF
TRBJ2-5	few	-	TRBV6-5	TGTGCCAGCAGTTATTCAGGGGTCGGAGAGACCCAGTACTTC	CASSYSGVGETQYF
TRBJ2-3	-	-	TRBV24-1	TGTGCCACCATATATCGAGACAGCACAGATACGCAGTATTTT	CATIYRDSTDTQYF
TRBJ2-5	-	TRBD2	TRBV20-1	TGCAGTGCTACAAGGGGCGGACTAGTTGGTTTGGAGACCCAGTACTTC	CSATRGGLVGLETQYF
TRBJ1-2	-	-	TRBV28	TGTGCCAGCGACAGGCGCCTCCCTCCTAACTATGGCTACACCTTC	CASDRRLPPNYGYTF
TRBJ2-4	-	-	TRBV6-1	TGTGCCAGCAGTGACCCTTTAAGACAGGCCCTAGCCAAAAACATTCAGTACTTC	CASSDPLRQALAKNIQYF
TRBJ2-7	few	TRBD1	TRBV6-2/TRBV6-3	TGTGCCAGCAGTCCCACAGGGGGCACCCCCTACGAGCAGTACTTC	CASSPTGGTPYEQYF
TRBJ2-4	-	-	TRBV11-2	TGTGCCAGCAGCTTAGACTTCGCCATTCAGTACTTC	CASSLDFAIQYF